Each of the 4 T cell receptor beta chains below was sequenced from the same sample in a study of radiotherapy plus CTLA-4 blockade in lung cancer. TCRdb's copy holds only in-frame clones and misses some; the assay was immunoSEQ multiplex PCR. The table has tens of thousands of clones, almost 85% seen once. The sample was peripheral blood, taken from a patient treated with radiotherapy plus ipilimumab. Source of these receptors: a human donor with non-small cell lung cancer whose response to radiotherapy plus ipilimumab could not be evaluated.

CDR3 nucleotide sequence: TGTGCCAGCAGTTCGCGGGGGTACCAAGAGACCCAGTACTTC. Encoded protein: CASSSRGYQETQYF. The chain uses TRBV28 and TRBJ2-5; 7 nucleotides line up with TRBD2. The V segment lost 4 bases and the J segment 0 bases; nucleotides outside the gene matches: 2. The CDR3 covers 14 residues. CDR1 is MDHEN, CDR2 SYDVKM, per germline.

V gene TRBV7-2 combines with J gene TRBJ2-7; TRBD2 matches 8 bases. V lost 1 base, J lost 6 bases, and 14 bases stayed unmatched. Per germline, CDR1 SGHTA and CDR2 FQGNSA. The CDR3 is made up of 17 amino acids. The DNA for the CDR3 is TGTGCCAGCAGCTTAGACGAGACGAGGGCTGCGGGGGGCGAGCAGTACTTC. Its translation: CASSLDETRAAGGEQYF. Using reference TRBV7-2 and TRBJ2-7 for the parts outside the CDR3, the full variable domain is GAGVSQSPSNKVTEKGKDVELRCDPISGHTALYWYRQSLGQGLEFLIYFQGNSAPDKSGLPSDRFSAERTGGSVSTLTIQRTQQEDSAVYLCASSLDETRAAGGEQYFGPGTRLTVT.

The chain carries TRBV2 and TRBJ1-1, with 11 bases fitting TRBD1. CDR3 length: 16 residues. J gave up 5 bases and V 5 bases, and 10 bases lay outside the gene matches. Germline-derived CDR1 and CDR2 are SNHLY and FYNNEI. The CDR3 nucleotides are TGTGCCAGCAGTAAAAATGGCGGGACAGGGGGAACTGAAGCTTTCTTT. It translates to CASSKNGGTGGTEAFF.

The chain links TRBV11-2 to TRBJ2-1; 12 positions agree with TRBD2. J lost 8 bases, V lost 1 base, and 6 bases had no gene match. The CDR3 loop spans 16 amino acids. Germline CDR1 reads SGHAT; CDR2 reads FQNNGV. The CDR3 reads CASSLGTSGRLYEQFF. For the CDR3, the DNA is TGTGCCAGCAGCTTAGGAACTAGCGGGAGGTTGTATGAGCAGTTCTTC.